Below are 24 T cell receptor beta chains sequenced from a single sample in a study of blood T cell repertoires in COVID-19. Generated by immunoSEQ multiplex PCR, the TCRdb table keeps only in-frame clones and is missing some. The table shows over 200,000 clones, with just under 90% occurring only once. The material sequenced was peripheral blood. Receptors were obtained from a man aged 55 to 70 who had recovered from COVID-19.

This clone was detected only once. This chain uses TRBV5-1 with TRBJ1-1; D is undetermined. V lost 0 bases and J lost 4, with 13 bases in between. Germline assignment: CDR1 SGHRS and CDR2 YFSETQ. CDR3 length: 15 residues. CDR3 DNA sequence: TGCGCCAGCAGCTTGGCCGGGGTCCCCAGCACTGAAGCTTTCTTT. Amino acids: CASSLAGVPSTEAFF. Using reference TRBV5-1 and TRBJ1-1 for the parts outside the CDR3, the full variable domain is KAGVTQTPRYLIKTRGQQVTLSCSPISGHRSVSWYQQTPGQGLQFLFEYFSETQRNKGNFPGRFSGRQFSNSRSEMNVSTLELGDSALYLCASSLAGVPSTEAFFGQGTRLTVV.

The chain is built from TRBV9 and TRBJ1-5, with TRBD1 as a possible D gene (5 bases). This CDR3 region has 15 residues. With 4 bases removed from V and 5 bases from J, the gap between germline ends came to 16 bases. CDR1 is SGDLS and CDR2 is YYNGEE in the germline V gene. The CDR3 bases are TGTGCCAGCAGCCCCGCCTTGGGGGGGTATCAGCCCCAGCATTTT. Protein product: CASSPALGGYQPQHF. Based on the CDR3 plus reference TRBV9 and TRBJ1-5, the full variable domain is DSGVTQTPKHLITATGQRVTLRCSPRSGDLSVYWYQQSLDQGLQFLIQYYNGEERAKGNILERFSAQQFPDLHSELNLSSLELGDSALYFCASSPALGGYQPQHFGDGTRLSIL.

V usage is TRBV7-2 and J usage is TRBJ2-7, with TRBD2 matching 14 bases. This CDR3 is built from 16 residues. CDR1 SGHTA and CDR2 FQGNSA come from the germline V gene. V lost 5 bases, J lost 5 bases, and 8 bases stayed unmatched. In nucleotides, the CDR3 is TGTGCCAGCAGCCCGACTAGCGGGGGGGCGTCAGACGAGCAGTACTTC. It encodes CASSPTSGGASDEQYF.

The chain's CDR3 is CAWGGTGSSYEQYF. In nucleotides, the CDR3 is TGTGCCTGGGGGGGGACAGGTAGCTCCTACGAGCAGTACTTC. V gene TRBV30 combines with J gene TRBJ2-7; 8 bases match TRBD1. The CDR3 is 14 residues long. The ends lost 5 bases at V and 0 bases at J; junction bases unmatched: 6. CDR1 is GTSNPN, CDR2 SVGIG, per germline (reference sequence).

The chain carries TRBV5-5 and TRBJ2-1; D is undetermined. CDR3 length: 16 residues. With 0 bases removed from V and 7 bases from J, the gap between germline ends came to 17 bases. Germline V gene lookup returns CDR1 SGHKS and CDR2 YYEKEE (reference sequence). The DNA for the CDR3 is TGTGCCAGCAGCTTGGGATCAGGTTTTGGTGTGAATGAGCAGTTCTTC. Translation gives CASSLGSGFGVNEQFF.

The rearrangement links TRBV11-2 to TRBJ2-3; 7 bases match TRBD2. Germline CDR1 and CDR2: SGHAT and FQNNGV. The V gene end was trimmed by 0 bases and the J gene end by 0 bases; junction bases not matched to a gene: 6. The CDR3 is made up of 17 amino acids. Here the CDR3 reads CASSLDLGRGSTDTQYF. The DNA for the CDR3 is TGTGCCAGCAGCTTAGATCTAGGGCGGGGGAGCACAGATACGCAGTATTTT.

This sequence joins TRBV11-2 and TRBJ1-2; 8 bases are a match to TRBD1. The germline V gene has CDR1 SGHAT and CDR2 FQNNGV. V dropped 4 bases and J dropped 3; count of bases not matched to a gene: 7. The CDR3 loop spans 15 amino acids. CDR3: CASSWTQGADYGYTF. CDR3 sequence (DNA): TGTGCCAGCAGCTGGACCCAGGGGGCCGACTATGGCTACACCTTC. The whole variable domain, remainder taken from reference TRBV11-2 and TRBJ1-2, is EAGVAQSPRYKIIEKRQSVAFWCNPISGHATLYWYQQILGQGPKLLIQFQNNGVVDDSQLPKDRFSAERLKGVDSTLKIQPAKLEDSAVYLCASSWTQGADYGYTFGSGTRLTVV.

The CDR3 DNA reads TGTGCCAGCAGCCAACGGGGAACTGTTGAAGCTTTCTTT. Its translation is CASSQRGTVEAFF. The chain has TRBV2 and TRBJ1-1; D call uncertain. The V gene lost 6 bases and the J gene lost 7 bases, with 15 bases spanning the gap. From germline, CDR1 is SNHLY and CDR2 FYNNEI. This CDR3 spans 13 amino acids.

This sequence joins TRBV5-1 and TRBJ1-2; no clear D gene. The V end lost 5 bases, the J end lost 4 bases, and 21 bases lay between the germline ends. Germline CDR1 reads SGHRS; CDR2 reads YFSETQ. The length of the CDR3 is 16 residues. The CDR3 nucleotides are TGCGCCAGCAGGAAAGGACTGACGGAAAAATTCTATGGCTACACCTTC. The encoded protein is CASRKGLTEKFYGYTF.

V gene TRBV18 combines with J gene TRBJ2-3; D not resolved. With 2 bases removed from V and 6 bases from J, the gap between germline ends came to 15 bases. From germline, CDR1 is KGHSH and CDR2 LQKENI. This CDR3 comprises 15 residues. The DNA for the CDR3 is TGTGCCAGCTCACCAAGTCAGGCTATGGGTGATACGCAGTATTTT. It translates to CASSPSQAMGDTQYF.

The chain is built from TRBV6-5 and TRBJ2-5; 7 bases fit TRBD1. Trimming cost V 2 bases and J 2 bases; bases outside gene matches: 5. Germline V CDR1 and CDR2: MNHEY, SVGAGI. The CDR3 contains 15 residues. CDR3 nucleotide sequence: TGTGCCAGCAGTTACAAAACAGGGGATCAAGAGACCCAGTACTTC. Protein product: CASSYKTGDQETQYF.

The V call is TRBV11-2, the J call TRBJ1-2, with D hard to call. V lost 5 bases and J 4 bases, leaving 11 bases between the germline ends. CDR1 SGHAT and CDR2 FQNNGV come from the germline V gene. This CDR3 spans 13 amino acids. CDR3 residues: CASSPSGIYGYTF. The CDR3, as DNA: TGTGCCAGCAGCCCTAGTGGTATCTATGGCTACACCTTC.

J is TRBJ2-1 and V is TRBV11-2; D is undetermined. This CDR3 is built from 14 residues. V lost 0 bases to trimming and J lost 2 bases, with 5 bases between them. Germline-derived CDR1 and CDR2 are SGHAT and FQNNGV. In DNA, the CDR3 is TGTGCCAGCAGCTTAGATCTAACCTACAATGAGCAGTTCTTC. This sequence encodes CASSLDLTYNEQFF.

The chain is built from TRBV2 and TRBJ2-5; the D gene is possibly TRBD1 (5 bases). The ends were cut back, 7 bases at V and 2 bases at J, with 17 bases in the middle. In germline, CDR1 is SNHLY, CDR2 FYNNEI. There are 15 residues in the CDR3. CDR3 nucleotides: TGTGCCAGCATCCCATGGGGCCGGGTTCAAGAGACCCAGTACTTC. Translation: CASIPWGRVQETQYF.

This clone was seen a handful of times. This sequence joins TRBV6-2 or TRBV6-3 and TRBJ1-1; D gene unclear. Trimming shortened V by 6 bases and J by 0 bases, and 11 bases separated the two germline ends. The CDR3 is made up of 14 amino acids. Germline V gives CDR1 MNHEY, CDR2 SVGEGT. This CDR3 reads CASSDWAMNTEAFF. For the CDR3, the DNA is TGTGCCAGCAGCGATTGGGCCATGAACACTGAAGCTTTCTTT.

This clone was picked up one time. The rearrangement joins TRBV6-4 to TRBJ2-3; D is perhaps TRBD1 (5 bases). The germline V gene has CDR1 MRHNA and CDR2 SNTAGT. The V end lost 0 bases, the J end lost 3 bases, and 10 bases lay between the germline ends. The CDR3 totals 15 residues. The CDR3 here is CASSDSSRVTDTQYF. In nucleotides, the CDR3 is TGTGCCAGCAGTGACTCCAGCAGGGTAACAGATACGCAGTATTTT.

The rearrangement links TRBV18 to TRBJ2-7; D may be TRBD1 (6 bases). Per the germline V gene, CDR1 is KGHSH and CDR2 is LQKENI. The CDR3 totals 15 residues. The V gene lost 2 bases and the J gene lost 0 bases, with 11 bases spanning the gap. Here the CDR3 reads CASSPTGTFSYEQYF. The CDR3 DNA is TGTGCCAGCTCACCAACCGGGACATTCTCCTACGAGCAGTACTTC.

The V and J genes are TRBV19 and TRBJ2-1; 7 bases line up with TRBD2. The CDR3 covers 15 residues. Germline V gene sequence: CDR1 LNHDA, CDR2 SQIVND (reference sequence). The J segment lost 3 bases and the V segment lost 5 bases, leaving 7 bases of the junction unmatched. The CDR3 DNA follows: TGTGCCAGTAGTTCGGCGGGAGTAAGCTACAATGAGCAGTTCTTC. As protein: CASSSAGVSYNEQFF.

The CDR3 region is CASSKTQRGQPYEQYF. Written as DNA, the CDR3 is TGTGCCAGCAGCAAAACCCAACGGGGACAGCCCTACGAGCAGTACTTC. V usage is TRBV21-1 and J usage is TRBJ2-7; TRBD1, the D gene given by the table, was not confirmed from the DNA. TRBV21-1 represents a pseudogene. This CDR3 comprises 16 residues.

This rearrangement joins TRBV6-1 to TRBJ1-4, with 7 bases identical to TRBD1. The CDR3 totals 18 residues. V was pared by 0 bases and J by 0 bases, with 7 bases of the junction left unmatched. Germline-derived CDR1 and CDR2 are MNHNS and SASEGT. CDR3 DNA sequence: TGTGCCAGCAGTGAAGCGCGGGACAGTCAAGCAACTAATGAAAAACTGTTTTTT. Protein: CASSEARDSQATNEKLFF.

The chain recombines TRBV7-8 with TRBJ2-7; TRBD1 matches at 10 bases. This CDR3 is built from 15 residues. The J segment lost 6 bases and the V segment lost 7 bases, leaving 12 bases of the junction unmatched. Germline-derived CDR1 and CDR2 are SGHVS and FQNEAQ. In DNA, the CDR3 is TGTGCCAGCACCCTCAGGTTCGGGACAGGGGTCGAGCAGTACTTC. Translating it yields CASTLRFGTGVEQYF. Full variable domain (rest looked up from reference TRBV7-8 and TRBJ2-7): GAGVSQSPRYKVAKRGQDVALRCDPISGHVSLFWYQQALGQGPEFLTYFQNEAQLDKSGLPSDRFFAERPEGSVSTLKIQRTQQEDSAVYLCASTLRFGTGVEQYFGPGTRLTVT.

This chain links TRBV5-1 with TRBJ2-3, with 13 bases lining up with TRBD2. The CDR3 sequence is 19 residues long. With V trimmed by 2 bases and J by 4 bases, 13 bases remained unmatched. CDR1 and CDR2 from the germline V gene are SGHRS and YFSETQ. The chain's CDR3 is CASSFEGLAGVGLSDTQYF. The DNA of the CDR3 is TGCGCCAGCAGCTTCGAAGGACTAGCGGGAGTGGGGCTTTCAGATACGCAGTATTTT.

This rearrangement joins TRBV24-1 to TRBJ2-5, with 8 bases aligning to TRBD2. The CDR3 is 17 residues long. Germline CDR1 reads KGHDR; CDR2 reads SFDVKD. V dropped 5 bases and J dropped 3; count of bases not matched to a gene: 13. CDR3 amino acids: CATSAAGAPGAEETQYF. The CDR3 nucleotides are TGTGCCACCAGTGCAGCGGGAGCACCCGGTGCGGAAGAGACCCAGTACTTC.

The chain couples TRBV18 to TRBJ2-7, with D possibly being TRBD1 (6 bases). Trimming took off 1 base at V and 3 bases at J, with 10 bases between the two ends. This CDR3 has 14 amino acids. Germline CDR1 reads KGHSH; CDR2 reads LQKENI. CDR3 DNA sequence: TGTGCCAGCTCACCACGCGAGGGGGTCTACGAGCAGTACTTC. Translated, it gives CASSPREGVYEQYF.